This is a list of T cell receptor beta chains from one sample in a study of cytotoxic CD8 clonotypes in ibrutinib-treated CLL. The protocol was immunoSEQ multiplex PCR, while the TCRdb copy is restricted to in-frame clones and leaves out a portion. The table includes 190,000 or so clones, 55% to 85% detected once. The sequences come from PBMCs, collected after 24 months of ibrutinib treatment. The source is a human donor with chronic lymphocytic leukemia. Both conserved end residues are part of each CDR3. The D gene is left open where the match is weak. The size field is filled for only some rows; it gives once, few, many or a size class.

v_gene	d_gene	j_gene	abundance	CDR3nt	CDR3aa
TRBV7-8	TRBD1	TRBJ1-1	.	TGTGCCAGCATCCCCGGGACAGGGGAGGCTGAAGCTTTCTTT	CASIPGTGEAEAFF
TRBV30	.	TRBJ1-1	.	TGTGCCTGGAGTGTAAGATTCTGGGAAATGAACACTGAAGCTTTCTTT	CAWSVRFWEMNTEAFF
TRBV7-3	.	TRBJ2-1	.	TGTGCCAGCAGCTTAACGGGAGCGGACAATGAGCAGTTCTTC	CASSLTGADNEQFF
TRBV4-1	.	TRBJ1-5	.	TGCGCCAGCAGCCAAGAGGCTTATCAGCCCCAGCATTTT	CASSQEAYQPQHF
TRBV5-1	TRBD1	TRBJ2-3	once	TGCGCCAGCAGCTCGACAGGGTTCCCAGATACGCAGTATTTT	CASSSTGFPDTQYF
TRBV7-6	.	TRBJ2-5	.	TGTGCCAGCAGACACGAAGAGACCCAGTACTTC	CASRHEETQYF
TRBV25-1	.	TRBJ2-7	.	TGTGCCAGCAGACCCGGGCCGGGGGAGCAGTACTTC	CASRPGPGEQYF
TRBV5-1	.	TRBJ2-5	.	TGCGCCAGCAGCTACACCCGAAGGTTTCAAGAGACCCAGTACTTC	CASSYTRRFQETQYF
TRBV5-4	.	TRBJ2-5	.	TGTGCCAGCTCCGAGGCAGGGATCCAAGAGACCCAGTACTTC	CASSEAGIQETQYF
TRBV5-1	TRBD1	TRBJ2-5	.	TGCGCCAGCAGCCCCACAGGGGTGCGGGAGACCCAGTACTTC	CASSPTGVRETQYF
TRBV10-3	TRBD2	TRBJ2-7	.	TGTGCCATCAGTGGGATAATAGCGGGAATCGGCTACGAGCAGTACTTC	CAISGIIAGIGYEQYF
TRBV27	.	TRBJ2-1	few	TGTGCCAGCAGTTTACAGAACAATGAGCAGTTCTTC	CASSLQNNEQFF
TRBV6-5	.	TRBJ2-7	.	TGTGCCAGCAGTTACTCAACTCGGGTCTACGAGCAGTACTTC	CASSYSTRVYEQYF
TRBV5-1	.	TRBJ2-1	few	TGCGCCAGCAGGGGGCGGGGAAACAATGAGCAGTTCTTC	CASRGRGNNEQFF
TRBV25-1	TRBD2	TRBJ2-3	.	TGTGCCAGCAGCCCTAGCGGGTCTAGCACAGATACGCAGTATTTT	CASSPSGSSTDTQYF
TRBV19	TRBD1	TRBJ1-1	.	TGTGCCAGTAGTAATAAGACAGGGTGGGTTTCAAGCGACACTGAAGCTTTCTTT	CASSNKTGWVSSDTEAFF
TRBV27	.	TRBJ2-3	.	TGTGCCAGAACCGGGCCGGGCACAGATACGCAGTATTTT	CARTGPGTDTQYF
TRBV9	.	TRBJ1-1	.	TGTGCCAGCAGCGACGGGACAGAAGCTTTCTTT	CASSDGTEAFF
TRBV14	.	TRBJ2-7	.	TGTGCCAGCAGCCAATACAGGGTTTCCTACGAGCAGTACTTC	CASSQYRVSYEQYF
TRBV10-1	TRBD2	TRBJ2-2	.	TGCGCCAGCAGTGCCTGGAGTAGCGGGGCCGGGGAGCTGTTTTTT	CASSAWSSGAGELFF
TRBV30	.	TRBJ2-7	.	TGTGCCTGGATTACGGCGAGCTCCTACGAGCAGTACTTC	CAWITASSYEQYF
TRBV25-1	.	TRBJ2-3	once	TGTGCCAGCAGTGAATGGGGCAGCACAGATACGCAGTATTTT	CASSEWGSTDTQYF
TRBV6-6	TRBD1	TRBJ1-5	.	TGTGCCAGCAGTTACCAGGACAGGGGGCGTCAGCCCCAGCATTTT	CASSYQDRGRQPQHF
TRBV7-6	TRBD1	TRBJ1-1	many	TGTGCCAGCAGCATCCATGACAGGGGAGCTAGGACTGAAGCTTTCTTT	CASSIHDRGARTEAFF
TRBV5-1	TRBD2	TRBJ2-3	.	TGCGCCAGCAGCTTGGAGCGGGGGGCAGGAAACACAGATACGCAGTATTTT	CASSLERGAGNTDTQYF
TRBV15	.	TRBJ2-1	many	TGTGCCACCAGCAGAGAGGTTCCGGGAGATGTAAATGAGCAGTTCTTC	CATSREVPGDVNEQFF